Sequencing of this TCR beta chain was carried out in a study of blood T cells in healthy people across ages (dated by TCRdb to 2013 to 2016). Concerning the study at large: Template switching captured roughly one uniquely barcoded TCR beta cDNA molecule per two T cells in model experiments. To track age-related changes in TCR beta repertoire diversity, the study relied on deep sequencing normalized with unique cDNA molecular identifiers. Donors were grouped into four age groups: young (average 16 years), middle-aged (under 40), aged (around 60) and long-lived (less than 85). To avoid experimental bias, donors of different ages were spread randomly across the sequencing lanes. Two additional independent replicas of 1 million unique cDNA reads from the same blood draw were analyzed for two donors (one aged 18 to 30 and one aged 80 or older). Broad study findings and their caveats: The percentage of naive T cells measured by flow cytometry correlated strongly with observed TCR beta diversity. Because profiling used bulk unsorted PBMCs, naive and antigen-experienced compartments could not be compared conclusively. Because the CMV infection status of the donors was unknown, age-related changes in expanded clonotypes may potentially have been confounded. Observed TCR beta diversity per million T cells fell roughly linearly with age, and a significant reduction was already apparent by age around 36. Estimates of total diversity based on one million sequenced T cells were considered lower bounds and underestimates. Compared with the aged group, the long-lived group had more naive CD4+ T cells, fewer expanded clones and increased TCR diversity, suggesting age selection.

The CDR3 covers 15 residues, taking in both the cysteine and the phenylalanine. The sequence is cut down to CDR3 DNA, 45 bases in frame from base 1. The germline V and J ends show losses of 4 bases and 6 bases respectively, and no gene match explains 9 bases of the junction. The germline V gene supplies CDR1 MGHRA and CDR2 YSYEKL. This clonotype was counted between two and nine times. Its antigen has not been determined. Base qualities are not at hand, and no much larger clone is one base apart. Donors were 39 systemically healthy Caucasian individuals from Russia aged roughly 6 to 90 years. Each donor gave ten milliliters of peripheral blood, drawn into EDTA-treated Vacutainer tubes. PBMCs were isolated by Ficoll-Paque density-gradient centrifugation, with at least 6.5 million obtained per sample. Trizol reagent was used to extract total RNA from the PBMCs, yielding at least 5 micrograms per sample. For every donor, flow cytometry on a PBMC aliquot measured the percentage of naive CD45RAhigh/CD27high T cells.

Library preparation used 5' RACE. The instrument was an Illumina HiSeq 2500. A second PCR of about 7 to 12 cycles was run with a J-beta primer mix and a sample-barcoded 5' primer. A template-switch 5' adaptor carrying 12 random nucleotides introduced a unique molecular identifier onto each TCR beta cDNA molecule. Each sample yielded at least 2.5 million CDR3-containing paired-end reads. First-strand cDNA synthesis was performed from all RNA using the Mint cDNA synthesis kit, with priming by a TRBC-specific oligonucleotide. Following uracil-DNA glycosylase treatment, all cDNA underwent a first 18-cycle PCR with the universal primers M1SS and BC2_uni_R. The original methods were these. For normalization, 1 million high-quality reads, each with a distinct molecular identifier, were randomly selected from each sample. Instead of being binned into consensus sequences, reads with shared molecular identifiers were discarded. CDR3 identification, clonotype clustering and error correction used MiTCR with a Q25 quality threshold and the strictest error-elimination algorithm. A nonparametric unseen species model with Euler transformation was used to estimate a lower bound on total TCR beta diversity. TCRdb itself trimmed the public reads at Q25 with fastp, ran MiXCR and retained productive beta chains. Under each unique CDR3 protein, matching rows form one entry showing the most common genes and DNA. These V and J calls originate from TCRdb's pipeline instead of the authors' own analysis. The sample contains some 320,000 distinct CDR3 sequences, 25% to 30% of them found a single time. The top ten clones comprise around 30% of the sample.

The sequencing sample was made of blood. This chain joins TRBV4-1 to TRBJ2-7; TRBD2 aligns with 10 central bases. The TCR originated in a woman aged 70-85 years in good health. CDR3 sequence: CASSPQAGGGPEQYF. The sequenced DNA: TGCGCCAGCAGCCCTCAAGCGGGAGGGGGTCCCGAGCAGTACTTC.